This T cell receptor (beta chain) is from a study of cytotoxic CD8 clonotypes in ibrutinib-treated CLL. Germline V gives CDR1 SQVTM, CDR2 ANQGSEA. Unmatched junction bases numbered 3, after V lost 0 bases and J lost 2 bases. The CDR3 spans 16 residues. Only in-frame clones appear in the TCRdb table, and some are missing; sequencing was by immunoSEQ multiplex PCR. The sample lists more than 10,000 clones, 79% seen once, with approximately 16% in the top ten. This chain uses TRBV29-1 with TRBJ2-3, with 12 bases identical to TRBD2. This receptor was identified in a human donor with chronic lymphocytic leukemia. The sequencing used PBMCs, collected at disease progression, from a patient treated with ibrutinib. The chain's CDR3 is CSVEELAGGITDTQYF. For the CDR3, the DNA is TGCAGCGTTGAAGAACTAGCGGGAGGCATCACAGATACGCAGTATTTT.